The sequence of this TCR beta chain was determined in a study of read filtering for tumor transcriptome and immune sequencing. By sample share, this clonotype is medium-sized (0.01 to 0.1%). From approximately 400 ng of RNA, a library with molecular barcoded alpha/delta and beta/gamma adaptors was made. MiXCR, run by TCRdb on the reads, gives a single entry per CDR3 protein. The sample contains 50,000 or so distinct CDR3 sequences, roughly 19% of which appear only once. The CDR3 covers 16 residues. Germline CDR1 reads SGHRS; CDR2 reads YFSETQ. Between the trimmed V and J ends, which lost 4 bases and 0 bases, there was a span of 11 bases.

The V call is TRBV5-1, the J call TRBJ2-6; D is undetermined. The sequencing input was a population of CD138-negative cells sorted from bone marrow. The clonotype was recovered from a donor aged 40 or over with multiple myeloma. This CDR3 is CASSGQAFSGANVLTF. As DNA, the CDR3 is TGCGCCAGCAGCGGCCAGGCTTTCTCTGGGGCCAACGTCCTGACTTTC. Variable domain in full (rest from reference TRBV5-1 and TRBJ2-6): KAGVTQTPRYLIKTRGQQVTLSCSPISGHRSVSWYQQTPGQGLQFLFEYFSETQRNKGNFPGRFSGRQFSNSRSEMNVSTLELGDSALYLCASSGQAFSGANVLTFGAGSRLTVL.